The present TCR beta chain was sequenced within a study of blood T cell repertoires in COVID-19. Germline assignment: CDR1 SNHLY and CDR2 FYNNEI. V dropped 4 bases and J dropped 3; count of bases not matched to a gene: 6. The CDR3 has 16 residues. Measured with immunoSEQ multiplex PCR; TCRdb has only the in-frame clones, and not every one. Here the sample spans about 130,000 clones, less than 90% being singletons. Adults between roughly 18 and 90 years of age took part from under 25 US areas. Donors in Cohort 3 counted as recovered after two negative PCRs, clearance, or symptom resolution. This sequence originates from a woman aged 45-65 years who had recovered from COVID-19. The sequenced material came from PBMCs or T cells enriched from blood (not recorded which). The rearrangement uses TRBV2 and TRBJ1-4, with 9 bases identical to TRBD1. CDR3 nucleotides: TGTGCCAGCAGTGGTGGACAGGGGAGCGCTAATGAAAAACTGTTTTTT. As protein: CASSGGQGSANEKLFF.